The 19 T cell receptor beta chains presented below share a single source sample, sequenced in a study of blood T cell repertoires in COVID-19. Sequenced by immunoSEQ multiplex PCR; TCRdb stores in-frame clones only, minus some. The repertoire holds some 350,000 clones, with more than 85% as singletons. Sequenced input: peripheral blood. These receptors originate from a human donor in a cohort sampled during active COVID-19.

V gene TRBV7-2 combines with J gene TRBJ2-1; 9 bases line up with TRBD2. J gave up 3 bases and V 1 base, and 4 bases lay outside the gene matches. The germline V gene has CDR1 SGHTA and CDR2 FQGNSA. The CDR3 has 16 amino acids. CDR3 protein: CASSLELRGGYNEQFF. The CDR3 nucleotides are TGTGCCAGCAGCTTAGAGCTGCGGGGGGGCTACAATGAGCAGTTCTTC.

V usage is TRBV7-2 and J usage is TRBJ2-3, with 10 bases that match TRBD2. V lost 10 bases to trimming and J lost 3 bases; unmatched junction nucleotides: 7. The germline V gene has CDR1 SGHTA and CDR2 FQGNSA. There are 14 residues in the CDR3. The CDR3 DNA follows: TGTGCCACAGGAGTAGCGGGAGGTACAGATACGCAGTATTTT. Its protein product is CATGVAGGTDTQYF.

The sample holds one count of this clone. The chain combines TRBV18 with TRBJ2-7; 10 bases fit TRBD1. There are 16 residues in the CDR3. V lost 3 bases, J lost 3 bases, and 8 bases stayed unmatched. Germline V gene lookup returns CDR1 KGHSH and CDR2 LQKENI. The CDR3 spells CASSPRGQGLGYEQYF. For the CDR3, the DNA is TGTGCCAGCTCACCCCGGGGACAGGGGCTCGGCTACGAGCAGTACTTC.

Points on this clone: At one boundary the junction diverges from the germline segment, which might be a read error. The rearrangement uses TRBV10-2 and TRBJ2-3; no clear D gene. Germline loops: CDR1 WSHSY, CDR2 SAAADI. This CDR3 comprises 10 residues. CDR3 nucleotides: TGCGCCAGCAGTGATCTAGACTGGAATTTT. This encodes CASSDLDWNF.

This chain connects TRBV5-1 to TRBJ2-7; 7 bases are shared with TRBD2. Trimming at V came to 4 bases and at J to 5 bases, leaving 6 bases not matched to a gene. Germline loops: CDR1 SGHRS, CDR2 YFSETQ. The CDR3 sequence is 13 residues long. The CDR3 bases are TGCGCCAGCAGCGCGGGGGTGGGCCACGAGCAGTACTTC. Encoded protein: CASSAGVGHEQYF.

The rearrangement links TRBV5-1 to TRBJ1-3, with a tentative D call TRBD1 (5 bases). The CDR3 contains 15 residues. CDR1 is SGHRS and CDR2 is YFSETQ in the germline V gene. V was trimmed by 0 bases and J by 4 bases, leaving 11 bases between them. The CDR3 coding sequence is TGCGCCAGCAGCTTGGAGGCAGGACACGGAAACACCATATATTTT. Translation gives CASSLEAGHGNTIYF. Drawing the rest from reference TRBV5-1 and TRBJ1-3, the complete variable domain is KAGVTQTPRYLIKTRGQQVTLSCSPISGHRSVSWYQQTPGQGLQFLFEYFSETQRNKGNFPGRFSGRQFSNSRSEMNVSTLELGDSALYLCASSLEAGHGNTIYFGEGSWLTVV.

This clone was seen only a few times. The chain uses TRBV5-1 and TRBJ2-2, with 9 bases lining up with TRBD1. V shed 7 bases, J shed 4 bases, and the junction held 5 bases outside the gene matches. CDR3 size: 14 residues. Germline V gene sequence: CDR1 SGHRS, CDR2 YFSETQ. CDR3 sequence (DNA): TGCGCCAGCGGAGGGACAGGGACCACCGGGGAGCTGTTTTTT. Its protein product is CASGGTGTTGELFF.

V and J are TRBV3-1 (or the pseudogene TRBV3-2) and TRBJ2-2; D not resolved. From germline, CDR1 is LGHDT and CDR2 YNNKEL (reference sequence). Trimming pared 3 bases from V and 6 bases from J, leaving 5 bases between. CDR3 length: 12 residues. CDR3 residues: CASSQAPGELFF. CDR3 nucleotide sequence: TGTGCCAGCAGCCAGGCCCCCGGGGAGCTGTTTTTT.

This chain links TRBV5-1 with TRBJ2-3, with D maybe TRBD2 (5 bases). There are 15 residues in the CDR3. V was clipped by 1 base and J by 1 base, with 10 bases between them. CDR1 is SGHRS, CDR2 YFSETQ, per germline. CDR3 sequence: CASSLTPGGTDTQYF. In DNA form, the CDR3 reads TGCGCCAGCAGCTTGACCCCCGGGGGCACAGATACGCAGTATTTT.

The chain carries TRBV4-1 and TRBJ1-1, with TRBD1 matching 9 bases. The CDR3 contains 16 residues. The V segment lost 2 bases and the J segment 4 bases; nucleotides outside the gene matches: 8. The germline CDR1 and CDR2 sequences are MGHRA and YSYEKL. In DNA form, the CDR3 reads TGCGCCAGCAGCCAATTTCGAGACAGGGGGGCCACTGAAGCTTTCTTT. Its protein is CASSQFRDRGATEAFF.

The chain links TRBV3-1 (or the pseudogene TRBV3-2) to TRBJ1-6; D not resolved. Per germline, CDR1 LGHDT and CDR2 YNNKEL (reference sequence). CDR3 length: 16 amino acids. V was shortened by 2 bases and J by 10 bases, with 18 bases between the two germline ends. The CDR3 reads CASSQHLGLRPSPLHF. CDR3 DNA sequence: TGTGCCAGCAGCCAACATCTGGGCCTCCGACCCTCACCCCTCCACTTT.

This clone was counted once. V and J are TRBV25-1 and TRBJ2-1, with D perhaps matching TRBD2 (5 bases). Germline lookup yields CDR1 MGHDK and CDR2 SYGVNS. Between the trimmed V and J ends, which lost 2 bases and 8 bases, there was a span of 16 bases. This CDR3 spans 15 amino acids. The CDR3 DNA follows: TGTGCCAGCAGTGAAGAAAAGGGTAGCGCGCATGAGCAGTTCTTC. This encodes CASSEEKGSAHEQFF.

CDR3 in amino acids: CASSLDQNNEQFF. In DNA form, the CDR3 reads TGTGCCAGCAGCTTGGATCAGAACAATGAGCAGTTCTTC. J is TRBJ2-1 and V is TRBV5-4; D uncertain. The CDR3 extends over 13 amino acids. The germline V gene has CDR1 SGHNT and CDR2 YYREEE (reference sequence). Trimming removed 0 bases from V and 5 bases from J, with 6 bases in between.

V usage is TRBV13 and J usage is TRBJ2-1, with 11 bases fitting TRBD2. Germline V lookup: CDR1 PRHDT, CDR2 FYEKMQ (reference sequence). V was pared by 3 bases and J by 8 bases, with 6 bases of the junction left unmatched. The CDR3 length is 15 residues. CDR3 in DNA: TGTGCCAGCAGCTTTCGACTAGCGGGGTACGATGAGCAGTTCTTC. Translated, it gives CASSFRLAGYDEQFF.

V usage is TRBV7-6 and J usage is TRBJ2-7; D possibly corresponds to TRBD2 (6 bases). Trimming shortened V by 3 bases and J by 0 bases, and 12 bases separated the two germline ends. The CDR3 covers 15 residues. Germline assignment: CDR1 SGHVS and CDR2 FNYEAQ. The CDR3 DNA follows: TGTGCCAGCAGCTTGGGCGGGGTCAGCTCCTACGAGCAGTACTTC. Protein: CASSLGGVSSYEQYF.

V is TRBV6-5 and J is TRBJ1-5; D may be TRBD1 (6 bases). Trimming cost V 4 bases and J 3 bases, with 10 bases left between them. In germline, CDR1 is MNHEY, CDR2 SVGAGI. The CDR3 spans 14 residues. The CDR3 region is CASSLTGYNQPQHF. Here the CDR3 DNA reads TGTGCCAGCAGTTTAACAGGGTACAATCAGCCCCAGCATTTT.

The chain carries TRBV10-2 and TRBJ1-2, with D possibly matching TRBD1 (5 bases). The V end lost 0 bases, the J end lost 2 bases, and 10 bases lay between the germline ends. Germline values: CDR1 WSHSY, CDR2 SAAADI. The CDR3 is 15 residues long. The CDR3 nucleotides are TGCGCCAGCAGTGAGTCCCACGGGGGGAACTATGGCTACACCTTC. This gives the protein CASSESHGGNYGYTF.

V gene TRBV2 combines with J gene TRBJ2-3; D gene ambiguous. CDR1 and CDR2 from the germline V gene are SNHLY and FYNNEI. The CDR3 is 14 residues long. V shed 6 bases and J shed 0 bases, with 10 bases lying between them. The CDR3 region is CASRRQISTDTQYF. CDR3 nucleotides: TGTGCCAGCAGGAGACAAATTAGCACAGATACGCAGTATTTT.

The J gene is TRBJ2-7, the V gene TRBV7-3; TRBD2 aligns across 7 bases. J lost 1 base, V lost 1 base, and 4 bases had no gene match. CDR1 SGHTA and CDR2 FQGTGA come from the germline V gene. The CDR3 length is 15 residues. The CDR3 sequence is CASSLRGGGSYEQYF. Written as DNA, the CDR3 is TGTGCCAGCAGCTTAAGGGGGGGAGGTTCCTACGAGCAGTACTTC.